This T cell receptor (beta chain) originates from a study of T cells in Graves' hyperthyroidism and ophthalmopathy. Overall study findings and caveats: Blood also contained most expanded thyroid clonotypes above 0.001.

This CDR3 region has 12 residues. V was clipped by 2 bases and J by 12 bases, with 13 bases between them. Germline V lookup: CDR1 MNHEY, CDR2 SMNVEV (reference sequence). The patients, who ranged from 18 to 65 in age, presented with newly diagnosed hyperthyroidism lasting under 2 months. Diagnostic assessment was based on clinical symptoms, serum thyroxine and TRAb, thyroid ultrasound and orbital computed tomography. This clonotype was counted many times. Its antigen is not known. Using RNA transcripts as the source, TCR beta CDR3 regions were amplified. RT-PCR in the first round (using the HTBI primer set) targeted the TCR CDR3. TCRdb re-called the multiplex PCR reads with MiXCR, one entry per CDR3 protein. Here the sample spans about 250,000 distinct CDR3 sequences, around 15% being singletons.

This TCR was sampled from a woman in her fifties or sixties with Graves' hyperthyroidism that later progressed to Graves' ophthalmopathy. V gene TRBV27 combines with J gene TRBJ1-1; perhaps TRBD1 as D (5 bases). Sequenced input: blood. CDR3 amino acids: CASSLNWGKTFF. The CDR3 coding sequence is TGTGCCAGCAGTTTAAACTGGGGGAAAACTTTCTTT.